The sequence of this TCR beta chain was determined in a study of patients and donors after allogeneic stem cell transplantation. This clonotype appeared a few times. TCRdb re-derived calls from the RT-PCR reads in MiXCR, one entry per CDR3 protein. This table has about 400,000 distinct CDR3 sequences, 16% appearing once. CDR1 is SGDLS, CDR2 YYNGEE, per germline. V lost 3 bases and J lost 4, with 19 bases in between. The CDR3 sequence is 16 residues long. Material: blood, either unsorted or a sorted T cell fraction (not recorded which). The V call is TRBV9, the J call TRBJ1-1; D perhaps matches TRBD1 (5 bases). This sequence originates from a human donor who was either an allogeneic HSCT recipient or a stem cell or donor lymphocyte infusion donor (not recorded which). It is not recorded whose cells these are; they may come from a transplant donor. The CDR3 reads CASSDTEGFGTTEAFF. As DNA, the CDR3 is TGTGCCAGCAGCGATACCGAGGGGTTTGGCACCACTGAAGCTTTCTTT.